The 30 T cell receptor beta chains in this list originate from one sample, sequenced in a study of CD8 T cells in ankylosing spondylitis. TCRdb recomputed calls from the 5' RACE reads with MiXCR, one row per CDR3 protein. This sample has approximately 350,000 distinct CDR3 sequences, with roughly 20% found just once. Input material: blood, either unsorted or a sorted T cell fraction (not recorded which). These receptors were collected from a male donor with ankylosing spondylitis or in good health (not recorded which).

The chain recombines TRBV12-3 or TRBV12-4 with TRBJ2-3; TRBD2 aligns across 11 bases. The CDR3 is 16 amino acids. Unmatched junction bases numbered 8, after V lost 6 bases and J lost 3 bases. CDR3 loop: CASSEMGLAETDTQYF. The CDR3 coding sequence is TGTGCCAGCAGCGAGATGGGACTAGCGGAAACAGATACGCAGTATTTT.

This clonotype was counted a few times. CDR3 loop: CASSLTGITGELFF. As DNA, the CDR3 is TGTGCCAGCAGTTTAACAGGGATCACCGGGGAGCTGTTTTTT. This rearrangement joins TRBV28 to TRBJ2-2; a possible D gene is TRBD1 (6 bases). CDR1 and CDR2 from the germline V gene are MDHEN and SYDVKM. V was trimmed by 2 bases and J by 4 bases, leaving 8 bases between them. There are 14 residues in the CDR3.

The chain recombines TRBV12-3 or TRBV12-4 with TRBJ2-2, with D perhaps matching TRBD1 or TRBD2 (6 bases each). The V end was cut by 6 bases, the J end by 3 bases, with 17 bases between. The CDR3 totals 16 residues. The CDR3 DNA sequence: TGTGCCAGCAGCTCGGGGAGGACAGTAGACACCGGGGAGCTGTTTTTT. Protein: CASSSGRTVDTGELFF.

The genes are TRBV14 and TRBJ2-3; no definite D call. Per the germline V gene, CDR1 is SGHDN and CDR2 is FVKESK. This CDR3 has 14 amino acids. V gave up 2 bases and J gave up 3 bases, with 9 bases separating them. CDR3 loop: CASSQLMGTDTQYF. DNA for the CDR3: TGTGCCAGCAGCCAACTAATGGGGACAGATACGCAGTATTTT.

The gene calls are TRBV6-5 and TRBJ2-1; 7 bases align to TRBD1. Germline assignment: CDR1 MNHEY and CDR2 SVGAGI. After removal of 2 bases from V and 4 bases from J, the junction contained 2 bases not matched to a gene. There are 14 residues in the CDR3. The CDR3 DNA sequence: TGTGCCAGCAGTTACATCAGGGGGTACAATGAGCAGTTCTTC. This encodes CASSYIRGYNEQFF.

This clonotype was counted a single time. This sequence joins TRBV7-9 and TRBJ2-1; maybe TRBD1 (6 bases). The CDR3 consists of 13 residues. V lost 11 bases, J lost 5 bases, and 16 bases lay in between. Germline loops: CDR1 SEHNR, CDR2 FQNEAQ (reference sequence). The CDR3 nucleotides are TGTGCCGGGGGCTCCACGCCTAACAATGAGCAGTTCTTC. Its protein product is CAGGSTPNNEQFF.

The chain recombines TRBV10-2 with TRBJ2-7; 11 bases map to TRBD1. Germline CDR1 and CDR2: WSHSY and SAAADI. The CDR3 spans 11 residues. V dropped 8 bases and J dropped 7; count of bases not matched to a gene: 1. This chain's CDR3 is CASGTGGEQYF. The CDR3 DNA follows: TGCGCCAGCGGGACAGGGGGGGAGCAGTACTTC.

This clonotype occurred a few times. V usage is TRBV9 and J usage is TRBJ2-3; 8 bases map to TRBD2. The CDR3 is made up of 16 amino acids. CDR1 SGDLS and CDR2 YYNGEE come from the germline V gene. V was clipped by 2 bases and J by 0 bases; unmatched bases: 5. DNA of the CDR3: TGTGCCAGCAGCGTCCTCTTAGCGGGGAGCACAGATACGCAGTATTTT. Amino acid sequence: CASSVLLAGSTDTQYF.

The CDR3 region has the DNA TGCAGTGCTAACCGGGGGGGTGAAGCTTTCTTT. Protein: CSANRGGEAFF. The gene calls are TRBV20-1 and TRBJ1-1; tentatively, D is TRBD1 (5 bases). Germline loops: CDR1 DFQATT, CDR2 SNEGSKA (reference sequence). This CDR3 is built from 11 residues. V lost 4 bases and J lost 7, with 10 bases in between.

The J gene is TRBJ2-1, the V gene TRBV28; either TRBD1 or TRBD2 may supply D (6 bases each). The CDR3 is 15 residues long. V was pared by 6 bases and J by 3 bases, with 15 bases between. Germline V gene sequence: CDR1 MDHEN, CDR2 SYDVKM. The CDR3 is CASRGGLAGYNEQFF. CDR3 DNA: TGTGCCAGCAGAGGGGGGCTAGCAGGCTACAATGAGCAGTTCTTC.

The chain uses TRBV7-2 and TRBJ2-1, with D possibly matching TRBD2 (7 bases). Germline CDR1 and CDR2: SGHTA and FQGNSA. This CDR3 is 16 amino acids long. Trimming removed 2 bases from V and 10 bases from J, with 21 bases in between. The CDR3 region is CASSLWSVRGPAEQFF. CDR3 DNA sequence: TGTGCCAGCAGCTTATGGTCCGTGCGGGGGCCCGCCGAGCAGTTCTTC.

This clonotype was counted a few times. This sequence joins TRBV7-9 and TRBJ2-5; TRBD1 aligns across 9 bases. Germline V lookup: CDR1 SEHNR, CDR2 FQNEAQ (reference sequence). The CDR3 totals 15 residues. The trim removed 5 bases at V and 5 bases at J, leaving 9 bases unmatched. The CDR3 DNA is TGTGCCAGCAGCCTTACAGGGGGCGTTGAGGAGACCCAGTACTTC. Its protein product is CASSLTGGVEETQYF.

This clonotype was counted between two and nine times. This chain uses TRBV7-6 with TRBJ2-7, with 9 bases fitting TRBD1. V lost 6 bases, J lost 7 bases, and 10 bases stayed unmatched. The CDR3 runs to 14 residues. Looked up from germline, CDR1 is SGHVS and CDR2 is FNYEAQ. CDR3 amino acids: CASRTRDRASEQYF. The CDR3 bases are TGTGCCAGCAGGACCCGGGACAGGGCATCGGAGCAGTACTTC.

The chain joins TRBV4-1 to TRBJ2-1, with D uncertain. This CDR3 has 14 residues. In germline, CDR1 is MGHRA, CDR2 YSYEKL. Trimming cost V 1 base and J 7 bases, with 11 bases left between them. The CDR3 DNA sequence: TGCGCCAGCAGCCAAGGGCCAGCTGGGAATGAGCAGTTCTTC. Amino acids: CASSQGPAGNEQFF.

This clonotype was counted between two and nine times. Written as DNA, the CDR3 is TGTGCCAGCAGTGAAGACACTAGCAAACTAGTTGAAAACGAGCAGTACTTC. This encodes CASSEDTSKLVENEQYF. This chain links TRBV6-1 with TRBJ2-7, with D possibly being TRBD2 (6 bases). The CDR3 covers 17 residues. The V end was cut by 1 base, the J end by 5 bases, with 21 bases between. The germline gives CDR1 MNHNS, CDR2 SASEGT.

This clonotype has a handful of counts. The V gene is TRBV29-1, the J gene TRBJ1-2; D is undetermined. The V gene lost 4 bases and the J gene lost 10 bases, with 13 bases spanning the gap. Germline-derived CDR1 and CDR2 are SQVTM and ANQGSEA. The CDR3 length is 11 residues. This CDR3 reads CSVGSRHDYTF. The DNA of the CDR3 is TGCAGCGTTGGGTCCAGGCATGACTACACCTTC.

This clonotype appeared a few times. This chain connects TRBV27 to TRBJ2-7; TRBD2 aligns across 8 bases. V lost 5 bases and J lost 4; bases outside the gene matches: 4. CDR1 and CDR2 (germline): MNHEY, SMNVEV (reference sequence). The CDR3 consists of 13 residues. The CDR3 coding sequence is TGTGCCAGCAGTATGCGGGGGGTGTACGAGCAGTACTTC. Protein product: CASSMRGVYEQYF.

The chain couples TRBV9 to TRBJ2-3, with TRBD2 identical over 8 bases. CDR3 length: 15 amino acids. Trimming removed 4 bases from V and 2 bases from J; junction bases left unmatched: 6. Germline CDR1 and CDR2: SGDLS and YYNGEE. The CDR3 here is CASSPSGGYTDTQYF. Written as DNA, the CDR3 is TGTGCCAGCAGCCCATCGGGGGGGTACACAGATACGCAGTATTTT.

This clonotype has just a few counts. The chain uses TRBV11-2 and TRBJ2-7, with a tentative D call TRBD2 (5 bases). Germline V gives CDR1 SGHAT, CDR2 FQNNGV. The CDR3 is 15 residues long. V lost 5 bases, J lost 2 bases, and 16 bases lay in between. In DNA, the CDR3 is TGTGCCAGCAGCCCTAACACGGGGTCTCCCTACGAGCAGTACTTC. Protein: CASSPNTGSPYEQYF. Together with reference TRBV11-2 and TRBJ2-7, the CDR3 gives the full variable domain: EAGVAQSPRYKIIEKRQSVAFWCNPISGHATLYWYQQILGQGPKLLIQFQNNGVVDDSQLPKDRFSAERLKGVDSTLKIQPAKLEDSAVYLCASSPNTGSPYEQYFGPGTRLTVT.

This clonotype was found many times. The chain employs TRBV4-1 and TRBJ2-2, with a possible D match to TRBD1 (5 bases). CDR3 size: 11 residues. From germline, CDR1 is MGHRA and CDR2 YSYEKL. V lost 8 bases, J lost 7 bases, and 8 bases lay in between. The CDR3 nucleotides read TGCGCCAGCGTGGGGCACGGGGAGCTGTTTTTT. This translates into CASVGHGELFF.

The chain carries TRBV20-1 and TRBJ2-2, with 10 positions matching TRBD2. The CDR3 runs to 17 residues. Germline trimming cut 0 bases from V and 6 bases from J; bases unmatched to any gene: 10. Germline lookup yields CDR1 DFQATT and CDR2 SNEGSKA (reference sequence). CDR3 sequence: CSARDPQRGGPPGELFF. In DNA, the CDR3 is TGCAGTGCTAGAGATCCTCAGCGGGGGGGCCCTCCCGGGGAGCTGTTTTTT.

This clonotype has only a few counts. The V and J genes are TRBV14 and TRBJ1-6; possibly TRBD1 for D (5 bases). Trimming pared 4 bases from V and 10 bases from J, leaving 14 bases between. The CDR3 has 14 residues. Germline V CDR1 and CDR2: SGHDN, FVKESK. CDR3 DNA: TGTGCCAGCAGCCGACCGGGGGTGCGGTCACCCCTCCACTTT. Its translation is CASSRPGVRSPLHF.

The V gene is TRBV2, the J gene TRBJ1-5, with a tentative D call TRBD1 (5 bases). Germline V CDR1 and CDR2: SNHLY, FYNNEI. This CDR3 has 16 amino acids. Trimming shortened V by 0 bases and J by 5 bases, and 14 bases separated the two germline ends. CDR3 amino acids: CASSEAAPGSDQPQHF. CDR3 DNA sequence: TGTGCCAGCAGTGAAGCGGCCCCAGGGTCCGATCAGCCCCAGCATTTT.

CDR3 in DNA: TGTGCCAGCACCGAACTAGAGAGCTCCTACAATGAGCAGTTCTTC. Its protein product is CASTELESSYNEQFF. The chain links TRBV12-3 or TRBV12-4 to TRBJ2-1, with a possible D match to TRBD2 (5 bases). This CDR3 has 15 amino acids. V was pared by 7 bases and J by 0 bases, with 13 bases between.

The CDR3 nucleotides read TGTGCCGCGGCAGGGAGTAATGAAAAACTGTTTTTT. Its translation: CAAAGSNEKLFF. This rearrangement joins TRBV7-9 to TRBJ1-4, with TRBD1 as a possible D gene (5 bases). The CDR3 is 12 amino acids. The germline V gene has CDR1 SEHNR and CDR2 FQNEAQ (reference sequence). V lost 11 bases, J lost 4 bases, and 11 bases lay in between.

The CDR3 reads CASSPPGDISYEQYF. The CDR3 bases are TGTGCCAGCTCACCACCGGGGGACATCTCCTACGAGCAGTACTTC. The V and J genes are TRBV18 and TRBJ2-7; a weak D match, TRBD1 (6 bases). The V gene lost 0 bases and the J gene lost 0 bases, with 9 bases spanning the gap. The CDR3 contains 15 residues. Germline lookup yields CDR1 KGHSH and CDR2 LQKENI.

There are a few counts of this clonotype. V gene TRBV6-1 combines with J gene TRBJ2-7; the D is unclear. V was clipped by 4 bases and J by 2 bases, with 15 bases between them. Germline values: CDR1 MNHNS, CDR2 SASEGT. The CDR3 is made up of 15 amino acids. The CDR3 nucleotides read TGTGCCAGCAGTGGGCACCGGGTAGTACCCTACGAGCAGTACTTC. Its protein product is CASSGHRVVPYEQYF.

The gene calls are TRBV11-2 and TRBJ2-1, with D unresolved. The ends were cut back, 1 base at V and 12 bases at J, with 19 bases in the middle. CDR1 is SGHAT, CDR2 FQNNGV, per germline. The CDR3 extends over 15 amino acids. CDR3 residues: CASSLVARRTGGQFF. The CDR3, as DNA: TGTGCCAGCAGCTTAGTAGCCCGACGGACGGGTGGGCAGTTCTTC.

V and J are TRBV11-2 and TRBJ2-2, with D tentatively TRBD1 (5 bases). Germline V gene lookup returns CDR1 SGHAT and CDR2 FQNNGV. The CDR3 runs to 15 residues. V was trimmed by 4 bases and J by 1 base, leaving 10 bases between them. The CDR3 DNA reads as TGTGCCAGCAGCTACGGAAGGGGGAACACCGGGGAGCTGTTTTTT. This encodes CASSYGRGNTGELFF.

This clonotype was seen ten or more times. The chain links TRBV4-1 to TRBJ2-1; 9 bases line up with TRBD1. The CDR3 is 17 amino acids. Trimming cost V 1 base and J 9 bases; bases outside gene matches: 13. Germline V gives CDR1 MGHRA, CDR2 YSYEKL. The CDR3 DNA is TGCGCCAGCAGCCAAGGCTCCGGGACAGGGCAGGAGAGTGAGCAGTTCTTC. Protein sequence: CASSQGSGTGQESEQFF.